This T cell receptor (beta chain) stems from a study of post-analysis software for immune sequencing data. Whole-study context: Disease courses included relapsing-remitting, secondary progressive and progressive-relapsing multiple sclerosis.

CDR3 size: 14 residues. V was clipped by 6 bases and J by 0 bases, with 10 bases between them. Germline V gives CDR1 MNHNY, CDR2 SVGAGI (reference sequence). Included in the TCR beta cDNA libraries were unique molecular identifiers. Around 460,000 cDNA molecules came from approximately 1 to 10 million T cells. TCRdb independently ran MiXCR on the PCR reads; one entry per CDR3 protein. The sample includes approximately 570,000 distinct CDR3 sequences, roughly two fifths of them seen just once. Findings of the study overall: The authors found that F measure strongly co-clustered same-batch samples. Comparison of patients with controls showed about 5 TRBV segments more frequent in patients, TRBV5-6, TRBV5-1 and TRBV20-1 among them. Controls significantly exceeded multiple sclerosis patients in normalized Chao1 diversity.

This clonotype occurred many times. Its antigen is not known. This clonotype was sampled from a girl aged 10 to 17 with multiple sclerosis. The sequencing sample was made of blood. The rearrangement links TRBV6-6 to TRBJ2-3, with D perhaps matching TRBD1 (5 bases). For the CDR3, the DNA is TGTGCCAGCAGGCCGAGGACAAGCACAGATACGCAGTATTTT. Its protein product is CASRPRTSTDTQYF.